The next 30 T cell receptor beta chains were all read from a single sample in a study of T cells expressing NK-cell markers. Reanalyzing the 5' RACE reads, TCRdb keeps one entry per CDR3 protein, without DNA. The sample totals 450,000 to 600,000 distinct CDR3 sequences. Sequencing was carried out using blood T cells: a sorted CD56 or NKG2C T cell subset, CD4+ or CD8+ T cells, or bulk PBMC T cells (not recorded which). The receptors here all came from a man aged 18 to 29 in good health.

The chain combines TRBV20-1 with TRBJ2-2; TCRdb proposes TRBD2, but this gene call is untestable without DNA. CDR1 DFQATT and CDR2 SNEGSKA come from the germline V gene (reference sequence). The CDR3 contains 17 residues. The CDR3: CSARANHPLANTGELFF.

This chain joins TRBV15 and TRBJ2-3; TCRdb's D gene call, TRBD1, goes unchecked for lack of DNA. Germline loops: CDR1 LNHNV, CDR2 YYDKDF (reference sequence). This CDR3 is 13 amino acids long. CDR3 residues: CATRDTSSDTQYF.

This chain uses TRBV7-2 with TRBJ1-2; checking the TCRdb D call of TRBD1 is not possible without DNA. CDR1 is SGHTA and CDR2 is FQGNSA in the germline V gene. The CDR3 is 14 residues long. The CDR3 spells CASSSVQGVGGYTF.

The rearrangement links TRBV12-3 or TRBV12-4 to TRBJ2-5; without DNA, the TCRdb call of TRBD1 cannot be checked. The CDR3 sequence is 14 residues long. CDR3 amino acids: CASSQPGQQETQYF.

V is TRBV5-1 and J is TRBJ2-1; TCRdb's D call of TRBD2 is untestable without DNA. The CDR3 runs to 18 residues. CDR1 SGHRS and CDR2 YFSETQ come from the germline V gene. CDR3 sequence reads: CASSLKGPGLEPYNEQFF. Together with reference TRBV5-1 and TRBJ2-1, the CDR3 gives the full variable domain: KAGVTQTPRYLIKTRGQQVTLSCSPISGHRSVSWYQQTPGQGLQFLFEYFSETQRNKGNFPGRFSGRQFSNSRSEMNVSTLELGDSALYLCASSLKGPGLEPYNEQFFGPGTRLTVL.

J is TRBJ2-2 and V is TRBV4-1; the D gene TCRdb calls, TRBD1, cannot be checked with no DNA. This CDR3 has 16 amino acids. CDR1 is MGHRA, CDR2 YSYEKL, per germline. This CDR3 is CASSPHPQGDTGELFF.

V usage is TRBV13 and J usage is TRBJ2-2; TCRdb selects TRBD1, and the lack of DNA leaves this call unchecked. The CDR3 consists of 15 residues. Germline CDR1 is PRHDT and CDR2 is FYEKMQ (reference sequence). The CDR3 region is CATRRADRNTGELFF.

V is TRBV6-2 or TRBV6-3 and J is TRBJ2-5; TCRdb's assignment of TRBD1 cannot be checked, as there is no DNA. Germline V CDR1 and CDR2: MNHEY, SVGEGT. The CDR3 is made up of 15 amino acids. This CDR3 is CASSPGTGVIETQYF.

The chain combines TRBV9 with TRBJ2-1; the D gene TCRdb calls, TRBD2, cannot be checked with no DNA. Germline CDR1 SGDLS, CDR2 YYNGEE. The CDR3 sequence is 14 residues long. The CDR3 sequence: CASRSGLADNEQFF. Full variable domain (remainder filled in from reference TRBV9 and TRBJ2-1): DSGVTQTPKHLITATGQRVTLRCSPRSGDLSVYWYQQSLDQGLQFLIQYYNGEERAKGNILERFSAQQFPDLHSELNLSSLELGDSALYFCASRSGLADNEQFFGPGTRLTVL.

This chain joins TRBV7-9 and TRBJ2-1; the TCRdb D gene call, TRBD2, has no DNA to confirm it. Germline CDR1 and CDR2: SEHNR and FQNEAQ (reference sequence). The CDR3 spans 20 residues. The CDR3 here is CASSLRGHATARPDYNEQFF. Together with reference TRBV7-9 and TRBJ2-1, the CDR3 gives the full variable domain: DTGVSQNPRHKITKRGQNVTFRCDPISEHNRLYWYRQTLGQGPEFLTYFQNEAQLEKSRLLSDRFSAERPKGSFSTLEIQRTEQGDSAMYLCASSLRGHATARPDYNEQFFGPGTRLTVL.

J is TRBJ1-1 and V is TRBV5-5; TCRdb designates TRBD1, a call that cannot be tested without DNA. The germline gives CDR1 SGHKS, CDR2 YYEKEE (reference sequence). This CDR3 has 15 residues. The CDR3 loop reads CASSFMSEMNTEAFF.

The V gene is TRBV12-3 or TRBV12-4, the J gene TRBJ2-1; TCRdb's D gene call, TRBD2, goes unchecked for lack of DNA. The CDR3 has 15 residues. The CDR3 reads CASSPSGSGYNEQFF.

The CDR3 loop is CSAKLTSGNTDTQYF. V and J are TRBV20-1 and TRBJ2-3; TCRdb designates TRBD2, a call that cannot be tested without DNA. There are 15 residues in the CDR3. Germline lookup yields CDR1 DFQATT and CDR2 SNEGSKA (reference sequence).

V usage is TRBV5-1 and J usage is TRBJ2-2. CDR3 size: 15 residues. CDR1 and CDR2 from the germline V gene are SGHRS and YFSETQ. The chain's CDR3 is CASSWWQPGTGELFF.

The CDR3 sequence is CASSAGQRGGRWTYEQYF. This chain uses TRBV4-2 with TRBJ2-7; checking the TCRdb D call of TRBD2 is not possible without DNA. The CDR3 spans 18 residues. From germline, CDR1 is LGHNA and CDR2 YNFKEQ.

This chain connects TRBV12-5 to TRBJ1-1. This CDR3 region has 12 residues. Germline loops: CDR1 LGHNT, CDR2 FRNRAP. The CDR3: CASGAGSTEAFF.

The chain combines TRBV6-4 with TRBJ1-2. The CDR3 length is 11 residues. Looked up from germline, CDR1 is MRHNA and CDR2 is SNTAGT. The CDR3 loop is CASSDLYGYTF.

The V and J genes are TRBV6-5 and TRBJ2-7; TCRdb gives TRBD1 as the D gene, but with no DNA this cannot be confirmed. Germline CDR1 and CDR2: MNHEY and SVGAGI. The CDR3 is 14 residues long. The CDR3 reads CASRRQGLINEQYF.

This chain uses TRBV4-1 with TRBJ1-4. Germline lookup yields CDR1 MGHRA and CDR2 YSYEKL. The CDR3 is made up of 13 amino acids. The CDR3 region is CASSWLIREKLFF.

The J gene is TRBJ2-1, the V gene TRBV24-1. Germline CDR1 KGHDR, CDR2 SFDVKD. The CDR3 sequence is 13 residues long. This chain's CDR3 is CATGDLSSIEQFF.

The V and J genes are TRBV5-5 and TRBJ2-5. This CDR3 region has 14 residues. CDR1 and CDR2 (germline): SGHKS, YYEKEE (reference sequence). The CDR3 is CASSSGSAQETQYF.

This chain joins TRBV24-1 and TRBJ2-1; the D call of TRBD1 rests on TCRdb alone, since no DNA is present to check it. Germline CDR1 KGHDR, CDR2 SFDVKD. The CDR3 has 16 amino acids. The CDR3 is CATSDLGQGGGNEQFF.

The gene calls are TRBV7-3 and TRBJ2-1; TCRdb indicates TRBD2, and absent DNA this call remains unverified. The CDR3 is made up of 15 amino acids. CDR1 and CDR2 from the germline V gene are SGHTA and FQGTGA. CDR3: CASSLFVGGYNEQFF.

CDR3 residues: CASSPWLRKGTGELFF. The chain links TRBV12-3 or TRBV12-4 to TRBJ2-2; TCRdb proposes TRBD2, but this gene call is untestable without DNA. The CDR3 consists of 16 residues.

The chain carries TRBV4-3 and TRBJ2-5; the D call of TRBD2 rests on TCRdb alone, since no DNA is present to check it. The CDR3 has 19 amino acids. The germline gives CDR1 LGHNA, CDR2 YSLEER. The CDR3 is CASSQDITLAGVSPETQYF.

This sequence joins TRBV7-9 and TRBJ2-3; TCRdb's D gene call, TRBD1, goes unchecked for lack of DNA. Germline V gene sequence: CDR1 SEHNR, CDR2 FQNEAQ (reference sequence). The CDR3 consists of 14 residues. The CDR3 loop reads CASTTGASTDTQYF.

V and J are TRBV10-3 and TRBJ2-1. The germline gives CDR1 ENHRY, CDR2 SYGVKD. The CDR3 extends over 13 amino acids. CDR3 amino acids: CAISETLDPEQFF.

V is TRBV29-1 and J is TRBJ1-1; TCRdb's D call of TRBD1 is untestable without DNA. Germline V gene sequence: CDR1 SQVTM, CDR2 ANQGSEA. CDR3 size: 15 residues. CDR3 in amino acids: CSVWATGTPNTEAFF.

The chain links TRBV7-2 to TRBJ2-1; TCRdb calls TRBD2, which cannot be checked without DNA. The length of the CDR3 is 16 residues. Germline-derived CDR1 and CDR2 are SGHTA and FQGNSA. The CDR3 reads CASSTERGLSAYEQFF.

The chain uses TRBV7-9 and TRBJ1-1. Germline V gene lookup returns CDR1 SEHNR and CDR2 FQNEAQ (reference sequence). The CDR3 spans 14 residues. CDR3 residues: CASSLSRGDTEAFF.